Below, one T cell receptor (beta chain) is given with its context. The antigen remains undetermined. The data originate from a study of PD-L1 blockade in urothelial cancer. Study context: Starting around 2014, patients were given atezolizumab (1,200 mg intravenously every 3 weeks). Patients arrived having already received 0 to 3 prior chemotherapy regimens. Broader study findings: Durable benefit accompanied greater 3-week expansion of tumor-associated blood clones.

This CDR3 has 13 amino acids. Trimming pared 2 bases from V and 2 bases from J, leaving 6 bases between. Germline lookup yields CDR1 SGHRS and CDR2 YFSETQ. Added to each PCR by spiking were synthetic TCR analog templates. The method was immunoSEQ multiplex PCR; TCRdb's version includes in-frame clones alone and lacks a portion of them. The profile covers 90,000 or so clones, with 90% appearing a single time and 1.5% to 2% taken by the ten largest. Time point here: pretreatment peripheral blood. This sample comprised PBMCs, obtained around atezolizumab (anti-PD-L1) treatment. The rearrangement uses TRBV5-1 and TRBJ2-3; maybe TRBD2 (5 bases). This TCR was recovered from a man aged 55 to 70 with urothelial cancer. CDR3 coding DNA: TGCGCCAGCAGCTTACTAGTCACAGATACGCAGTATTTT. Protein sequence: CASSLLVTDTQYF.